Here is one T cell receptor beta chain with its context. Generated by immunoSEQ multiplex PCR, the TCRdb table keeps only in-frame clones and is missing some. The data contain just over 95,000 clones, almost 96% of them singletons. V was pared by 2 bases and J by 4 bases, with 11 bases between. The CDR3 runs 14 residues. Germline loops: CDR1 SGHDT, CDR2 YYEEEE. These data originate in a study of technical replicates of blood from a handful of donors. The source is a human donor in good health. This sequence joins TRBV5-6 and TRBJ2-3; D is possibly TRBD2 (7 bases). Sequencing was performed on T cells isolated from PBMCs. This CDR3 is CASSLGGGSDTQYF. Here the CDR3 DNA reads TGTGCCAGCAGCTTAGGGGGGGGGTCAGATACGCAGTATTTT.